This record covers a single T cell receptor beta chain. A read error may be the cause here, since a much bigger clone is one base away. TCRdb fed the PCR reads into MiXCR, producing one record per CDR3 protein. The sample shows hundreds of thousands of distinct CDR3 sequences, 15% to 20% of them seen only once. This entry comes from a study of molecular identifiers for immune sequencing clone quantification. This CDR3 is 14 amino acids long. CDR1 and CDR2 (germline): SEHNR, FQNEAQ (reference sequence). Material for sequencing was naive CD8+ T cells from blood, with Jurkat cell RNA spiked in. Regarding subset: FACS-sorted CD8+CD4-CCR7+CD45RA+ naive T cells. The clonotype was recovered from a human donor in good health. Some libraries in this study had Jurkat cell RNA spiked in. This rearrangement joins TRBV7-9 to TRBJ2-7; D may be TRBD2 (5 bases). The CDR3 here is CASSLVASFYKQYF. The CDR3 DNA reads as TGTGCCAGCAGCTTAGTTGCTAGCTTCTACAAGCAGTACTTC.